The entry below gives a single TCR beta chain sequence along with its context. Its specificity is not known. This sequence may be a read error, since a much larger clone differs from it by one base. The data are from a study of T cells in Graves' hyperthyroidism and ophthalmopathy. Authors of the study amplified TCR beta CDR3 regions from RNA transcripts. HTBI primers drove first-round RT-PCR of the TCR CDR3. MiXCR was run by TCRdb on the multiplex PCR reads, yielding one entry per CDR3 protein. The table shows 370,000 or so distinct CDR3 sequences, with approximately 14% occurring only once. Study-wide findings and caveats: With a median lead of about six months before onset, the model predicted ophthalmopathy.

The V end was cut by 0 bases, the J end by 2 bases, with 10 bases between. CDR3 size: 15 residues. Germline V gene sequence: CDR1 SEHNR, CDR2 FQNEAQ (reference sequence). The chain links TRBV7-9 to TRBJ2-5, with D possibly matching TRBD1 (6 bases). What was sequenced was blood. The source is a young woman with Graves' hyperthyroidism that later progressed to Graves' ophthalmopathy. In DNA form, the CDR3 reads TGTGCCAGCAGCTTAGCGCCGGGACAACAAGAGACCCAGTACTTC. It is translated as CASSLAPGQQETQYF.